Shown below are 31 T cell receptor beta chains from a single sample sequenced in a study of T-cell reconstitution after alpha-beta-depleted transplantation in children. Molecular barcoding with unique molecular identifiers was used for the TCRbeta library. TCRdb reprocessed the PCR reads with MiXCR, giving one entry per CDR3 protein. This sample has around 440,000 distinct CDR3 sequences, with roughly a tenth found just once. Sequenced here: PBMCs, sampled before TCRalphabeta/CD19-depleted stem cell transplant. Receptor source: a child under 10 years old with inherited bone marrow failure, due to receive a stem cell transplant.

On this clonotype itself: A much larger clone is a single base away; this may be a read error. The chain combines TRBV20-1 with TRBJ2-2, with 8 bases matching TRBD2. The CDR3 contains 14 residues. Germline V gives CDR1 DFQATT, CDR2 SNEGSKA (reference sequence). The V gene end was trimmed by 5 bases and the J gene end by 7 bases; junction bases not matched to a gene: 9. The CDR3 region has the DNA TGCAGTGCTTTTTCCGGACTAGCCGGCGGGGAGCTGTTTTTT. Translating gives CSAFSGLAGGELFF.

This rearrangement joins TRBV7-6 to TRBJ1-2; 11 bases map to TRBD1. Germline values: CDR1 SGHVS, CDR2 FNYEAQ. V shed 1 base and J 8 bases; nucleotides not matched to a gene: 3. The CDR3 totals 14 residues. The CDR3 nucleotides read TGTGCCAGCAGCTTAGGGACAGGGGGCCTCGGCTACACCTTC. Translating it yields CASSLGTGGLGYTF.

This clonotype has more than one count but fewer than ten. The V gene is TRBV4-3, the J gene TRBJ1-2; D remains unclear. The V gene's germline CDR1 is LGHNA and CDR2 YSLEER. This CDR3 is 14 amino acids long. V dropped 0 bases and J dropped 8 bases, with 13 bases sitting between them. CDR3 protein: CASSQDAALSGYTF. For the CDR3, the DNA is TGCGCCAGCAGCCAAGATGCAGCCTTAAGCGGCTACACCTTC.

This clonotype appeared a few times. This sequence joins TRBV20-1 and TRBJ2-3; unclear D gene. The germline V gene encodes CDR1 DFQATT and CDR2 SNEGSKA (reference sequence). Trimming took 6 bases from V and 0 from J, leaving 7 bases between them. This CDR3 has 12 residues. CDR3 residues: CSAEPSTDTQYF. The CDR3 coding sequence is TGCAGTGCCGAGCCAAGCACAGATACGCAGTATTTT.

This clonotype was recorded many times. The rearrangement joins TRBV12-3 or TRBV12-4 to TRBJ1-2; no firm D call. The CDR3 sequence is 14 residues long. Trimming removed 3 bases from V and 2 bases from J, with 10 bases in between. The CDR3 DNA reads as TGTGCCAGCAGTTTTAGATCCGGGAACTATGGCTACACCTTC. This gives the protein CASSFRSGNYGYTF.

The rearrangement joins TRBV5-1 to TRBJ2-7; 7 positions agree with TRBD1. The germline V gene encodes CDR1 SGHRS and CDR2 YFSETQ. This CDR3 is built from 17 residues. Unmatched junction bases numbered 13, after V lost 0 bases and J lost 4 bases. For the CDR3, the DNA is TGCGCCAGCAGCTTGGTAACCGGGACAGAACACCGGTACGAGCAGTACTTC. Its translation is CASSLVTGTEHRYEQYF.

Ten or more counts support this clonotype. The chain has TRBV29-1 and TRBJ2-5; a possible D gene is TRBD1 (6 bases). The CDR3 has 13 residues. Germline CDR1 reads SQVTM; CDR2 reads ANQGSEA. The V end lost 4 bases, the J end lost 5 bases, and 14 bases lay between the germline ends. The CDR3 region is CSVARGPRETQYF. CDR3 sequence (DNA): TGCAGCGTTGCCAGGGGCCCTCGGGAGACCCAGTACTTC.

This chain joins TRBV3-1 and TRBJ2-3; 7 nucleotides match TRBD2. The CDR3 spans 14 residues. Germline CDR1 reads LGHDT; CDR2 reads YNNKEL (reference sequence). Losses at the gene ends were 8 bases for V and 4 bases for J; bases not matched to a gene: 9. Written as DNA, the CDR3 is TGTGCCAGCCAAAAGCGGGAAGGTGCAGATACGCAGTATTTT. This encodes CASQKREGADTQYF.

The rearrangement joins TRBV11-1 to TRBJ2-6, with 7 positions matching TRBD1. CDR3 length: 18 residues. Germline CDR1 reads SGHAT; CDR2 reads FQDESV (reference sequence). With 5 bases clipped from V and 0 bases from J, the junction kept 10 bases outside the gene matches. For the CDR3, the DNA is TGTGCCAGCAGCACAAGGGACAGCCCAAGCTCTGGGGCCAACGTCCTGACTTTC. Amino acids: CASSTRDSPSSGANVLTF.

The table lists this clonotype with a few counts. The rearrangement links TRBV20-1 to TRBJ2-1; D is unresolved. The length of the CDR3 is 15 residues. CDR1 and CDR2 from the germline V gene are DFQATT and SNEGSKA (reference sequence). V was shortened by 3 bases and J by 1 base, with 13 bases between the two germline ends. CDR3 sequence (DNA): TGCAGTGCTAGGCTACAGACTGGTTCCTACAATGAGCAGTTCTTC. Protein sequence: CSARLQTGSYNEQFF.

As to this clonotype: This may be a read error: a much more frequent sequence differs by one nucleotide. The chain joins TRBV7-2 to TRBJ2-1; 11 nucleotides match TRBD2. The CDR3 covers 17 residues. Germline V gives CDR1 SGHTA, CDR2 FQGNSA. V trimming: 3 bases; J trimming: 0 bases; junction bases outside the gene matches: 4. CDR3 protein: CASSFSSGRDSYNEQFF. The CDR3 coding sequence is TGTGCCAGCAGCTTTAGTAGCGGGAGGGACTCCTACAATGAGCAGTTCTTC.

This clonotype was counted a few times. The V gene is TRBV19, the J gene TRBJ1-1; no firm D call. CDR3 size: 15 residues. Germline V CDR1 and CDR2: LNHDA, SQIVND (reference sequence). V gave up 6 bases and J gave up 4 bases, with 18 bases separating them. CDR3 loop: CASSPLLGLGTEAFF. In DNA, the CDR3 is TGTGCCAGTAGCCCTCTTCTTGGGTTGGGCACTGAAGCTTTCTTT.

In this sample, this clonotype turned up many times. The rearrangement links TRBV12-3 or TRBV12-4 to TRBJ2-1; D is uncertain. This CDR3 is built from 13 residues. Trimming stripped 2 bases from V and 4 bases from J, with 6 bases between. The CDR3 protein is CASSLIGYNEQFF. The CDR3 DNA sequence: TGTGCCAGCAGTTTAATCGGTTACAATGAGCAGTTCTTC.

In its sample, this clonotype was seen many times. The chain has TRBV27 and TRBJ2-2; 7 bases are a match to TRBD2. Germline trimming cut 6 bases from V and 8 bases from J; bases unmatched to any gene: 12. Germline CDR1 MNHEY, CDR2 SMNVEV (reference sequence). CDR3 size: 15 residues. The DNA for the CDR3 is TGTGCCAGCAGCACCCCCCGCGGGAGAATAGGGGAGCTGTTTTTT. It codes for CASSTPRGRIGELFF.

The table lists this clonotype with many counts. The chain employs TRBV5-1 and TRBJ2-5, with TRBD2 identical over 15 bases. With V trimmed by 6 bases and J by 2 bases, 11 bases remained unmatched. The germline V gene encodes CDR1 SGHRS and CDR2 YFSETQ. The CDR3 runs 18 residues. The CDR3 spells CASILGLAGGGAQETQYF. CDR3 nucleotides: TGCGCCAGCATCCTGGGACTAGCGGGAGGAGGGGCACAAGAGACCCAGTACTTC.

This clonotype was counted at least ten times. V usage is TRBV28 and J usage is TRBJ2-5, with TRBD2 as a possible D gene (6 bases). Germline CDR1 is MDHEN and CDR2 is SYDVKM. The length of the CDR3 is 15 residues. V was shortened by 7 bases and J by 0 bases, with 15 bases between the two germline ends. The CDR3 region is CASNPNRGNQETQYF. The CDR3 nucleotides are TGTGCCAGCAACCCCAACCGGGGGAACCAAGAGACCCAGTACTTC.

This clonotype was recorded a few times. The CDR3 DNA is TGCAGTGCTAGAGACGAGGACAGGGGGCATGGTGGCTACACCTTC. Residues: CSARDEDRGHGGYTF. The chain is built from TRBV20-1 and TRBJ1-2; 11 nucleotides line up with TRBD1. The V and J ends lost 0 bases and 7 bases, in that order; junction bases with no gene match: 7. CDR3 length: 15 residues. The germline V gene encodes CDR1 DFQATT and CDR2 SNEGSKA (reference sequence).

A few counts support this clonotype. The chain links TRBV29-1 to TRBJ2-2, with TRBD1 matching over 8 bases. With V trimmed by 6 bases and J by 1 base, 4 bases remained unmatched. The CDR3 sequence is 14 residues long. Germline V CDR1 and CDR2: SQVTM, ANQGSEA. The chain's CDR3 is CSVNGQGNTGELFF. The DNA of the CDR3 is TGCAGCGTAAACGGACAGGGGAACACCGGGGAGCTGTTTTTT.

The chain is built from TRBV27 and TRBJ2-7; D might be TRBD1 (5 bases). Trimming left V 0 bases short and J 0 bases short, with 9 bases between. Germline CDR1 reads MNHEY; CDR2 reads SMNVEV (reference sequence). The CDR3 has 15 amino acids. CDR3 protein: CASSLSGVGSYEQYF. CDR3 nucleotide sequence: TGTGCCAGCAGTTTATCAGGGGTTGGCTCCTACGAGCAGTACTTC.

The J gene is TRBJ1-4, the V gene TRBV4-3, with D possibly TRBD1 on 5 matching bases. The germline gives CDR1 LGHNA, CDR2 YSLEER. This CDR3 has 16 residues. Trimming pared 1 base from V and 8 bases from J, leaving 17 bases between. CDR3 residues: CASSQVSGTGSEKLFF. As DNA, the CDR3 is TGCGCCAGCAGCCAAGTTTCCGGGACGGGATCCGAAAAACTGTTTTTT.

At least ten counts were recorded for this clonotype. The rearrangement links TRBV9 to TRBJ2-5; a possible D gene is TRBD2 (5 bases). Per germline, CDR1 SGDLS and CDR2 YYNGEE. There are 16 residues in the CDR3. The V end was cut by 3 bases, the J end by 2 bases, with 17 bases between. The CDR3 nucleotides read TGTGCCAGCAGCGAAGATATAGGGAGTTATCAAGAGACCCAGTACTTC. It encodes CASSEDIGSYQETQYF.

This clonotype was counted between two and nine times. The chain uses TRBV24-1 and TRBJ1-2, with 10 nucleotides matching TRBD1. The germline V gene encodes CDR1 KGHDR and CDR2 SFDVKD. V lost 7 bases, J lost 7 bases, and 8 bases stayed unmatched. The CDR3 has 14 amino acids. CDR3 DNA: TGTGCCACCAGCGGGACAGGGGAGTCGAGTGGCTACACCTTC. The encoded protein is CATSGTGESSGYTF.

This clonotype occurred many times. The CDR3 DNA reads as TGTGCCAGCAGCCCCGGGACAGGGGGCTCCGAAGCTTTCTTT. Translated: CASSPGTGGSEAFF. The rearrangement links TRBV11-2 to TRBJ1-1; TRBD1 agrees at 12 bases. CDR3 length equals 14 residues. V was clipped by 5 bases and J by 8 bases; unmatched bases: 6. Looked up from germline, CDR1 is SGHAT and CDR2 is FQNNGV.

This clonotype was observed many times. The V gene is TRBV4-2, the J gene TRBJ2-2; TRBD2 matches at 14 bases. The CDR3 totals 18 residues. Germline CDR1 reads LGHNA; CDR2 reads YNFKEQ. The J segment lost 5 bases and the V segment lost 4 bases, leaving 9 bases of the junction unmatched. CDR3 sequence (DNA): TGTGCCAGCAGCCCGGCCGGGACTAGCGGGAGAAAAACCGGGGAGCTGTTTTTT. Translation gives CASSPAGTSGRKTGELFF.

This clonotype showed up many times. The J gene is TRBJ2-2, the V gene TRBV7-2, with D uncertain. This CDR3 region has 14 residues. Germline CDR1 SGHTA, CDR2 FQGNSA. Deletions cut 1 base from V and 6 bases from J, with 9 bases between. The CDR3 DNA reads as TGTGCCAGCAGCTTAGATATGTTCCCCGGGGAGCTGTTTTTT. Translated: CASSLDMFPGELFF.

This clonotype was recorded at least ten times. The CDR3 DNA follows: TGTGCCAGCAGTCCATCCTTTCGGGTGAGGGCAGGAGATACGCAGTATTTT. As protein: CASSPSFRVRAGDTQYF. This chain connects TRBV27 to TRBJ2-3, with D possibly TRBD2 on 5 matching bases. V was clipped by 5 bases and J by 5 bases, with 23 bases between them. CDR1 and CDR2 from the germline V gene are MNHEY and SMNVEV (reference sequence). The CDR3 has 17 residues.

This clonotype was counted at least ten times. Written as DNA, the CDR3 is TGCGCCAGCAGCCAAGATTATTATGGCGAGCAGTACTTC. This encodes CASSQDYYGEQYF. This chain links TRBV4-3 with TRBJ2-7; D call uncertain. V lost 0 bases to trimming and J lost 6 bases, with 9 bases between them. This CDR3 is built from 13 residues. Germline-derived CDR1 and CDR2 are LGHNA and YSLEER.

This clonotype occurred many times. The chain combines TRBV4-1 with TRBJ1-1; a weak D match, TRBD1 (6 bases). Germline V gives CDR1 MGHRA, CDR2 YSYEKL. Between the trimmed V and J ends, which lost 2 bases and 8 bases, there was a span of 15 bases. The CDR3 is made up of 14 amino acids. The CDR3: CASSQRTVQPEAFF. The CDR3 DNA sequence: TGCGCCAGCAGCCAACGGACAGTCCAGCCCGAAGCTTTCTTT.

The sample holds many counts of this clonotype. This chain links TRBV29-1 with TRBJ2-2; D uncertain. CDR3 length: 14 amino acids. V was trimmed by 4 bases and J by 0 bases, leaving 9 bases between them. Germline-derived CDR1 and CDR2 are SQVTM and ANQGSEA. The CDR3 is CSVGGVANTGELFF. Here the CDR3 DNA reads TGCAGCGTTGGTGGGGTTGCGAACACCGGGGAGCTGTTTTTT.

Many counts were recorded for this clonotype. The gene calls are TRBV11-2 and TRBJ2-1; 14 bases align to TRBD2. V lost 5 bases, J lost 1 base, and 7 bases stayed unmatched. The CDR3 sequence is 18 residues long. Germline V gives CDR1 SGHAT, CDR2 FQNNGV. The CDR3 is CASSLRLAGGPSYNEQFF. Here the CDR3 DNA reads TGTGCCAGCAGCCTTCGACTAGCGGGAGGGCCTTCCTACAATGAGCAGTTCTTC.

The rearrangement uses TRBV4-3 and TRBJ2-2, with TRBD2 matching 10 bases. The V and J ends lost 5 bases and 6 bases, in that order; junction bases with no gene match: 6. The CDR3 is 15 amino acids. The germline V gene encodes CDR1 LGHNA and CDR2 YSLEER. The CDR3 spells CASSASGRVAGELFF. The CDR3 DNA reads TGCGCCAGCAGCGCGAGCGGGAGGGTCGCCGGGGAGCTGTTTTTT.